Listed below are T cell receptor beta chains from one sample, sequenced in a study of CD8+CD57+ T cells in acquired aplastic anemia. MiXCR, run by TCRdb on the reads, gives a single entry per CDR3 protein. The profile shows hundreds of thousands of distinct CDR3 sequences, 60% to 80% of them singletons. Sequencing was performed on sorted CD4+, CD8+, or CD8+CD57+ T cells (not recorded which) from PBMCs. The receptors were sampled from a human donor in good health, serving as a control. Both conserved end residues are part of each CDR3. D genes are given only for firm matches. Expanded clones are given a class, and other clones once, few, many or no size at all.

DNA: TGTGCCACGGCTAGGGGGTGGGGAGAAACCCAGTACTTCTTT
CDR3: CATARGWGETQYFF
V: TRBV15
D: -
J: TRBJ1-3
size: -

DNA: TGTGCCAGCAGCTCTCGGGAGAGCTATGGCTACACCTTCTTCTTC
CDR3: CASSSRESYGYTFFF
V: TRBV7-6
D: -
J: TRBJ2-1
size: -

DNA: TGTGCCAGCAGTGAGGGTAGGCACCCTAATTCACCCCTCCACTTT
CDR3: CASSEGRHPNSPLHF
V: TRBV12-3/TRBV12-4
D: -
J: TRBJ1-6
size: -

DNA: TGTGCCAGCAGCTTCCGGACCCCCAACTATACGCAGAATTTT
CDR3: CASSFRTPNYTQNF
V: TRBV7-8
D: -
J: TRBJ2-3
size: -

DNA: TGTGCCACCAGCAGAGCTCTAGGGCAAGGCCTCCATGTAGCTTTCTTT
CDR3: CATSRALGQGLHVAFF
V: TRBV7-3
D: -
J: TRBJ1-1
size: -

DNA: TGTGCCAGCAGCTTTGCCCGGGAGACCCAGTACTTC
CDR3: CASSFARETQYF
V: TRBV13
D: -
J: TRBJ2-5
size: -

DNA: TGTGCCAGTAGTATAGAAAACGGACCTAACGCTGAAGCTTTCTTT
CDR3: CASSIENGPNAEAFF
V: TRBV19
D: -
J: TRBJ1-1
size: -

DNA: TGTGCCAGTAGTATCGACAGGGAAATTCAGCCCCAGCATTTT
CDR3: CASSIDREIQPQHF
V: TRBV19
D: TRBD1
J: TRBJ1-5
size: many

DNA: TGTGCCAGCAGCTTAGAGGGGATGATGGGCTACACCTTC
CDR3: CASSLEGMMGYTF
V: TRBV7-9
D: -
J: TRBJ1-2
size: -

DNA: TGTGCCAGCAGCGTAGAAACGCAAGGAGATTCACCCCACTTC
CDR3: CASSVETQGDSPHF
V: TRBV9
D: -
J: TRBJ2-5
size: -

DNA: TGTGCCAGCAGCTTAAACGGAAGGGTCGGAGGTTCACCCCTCCACTTT
CDR3: CASSLNGRVGGSPLHF
V: TRBV7-2
D: -
J: TRBJ1-6
size: many

DNA: TGTGCCAGCGGCTCTGGACAGCCCAACACTAAAGCTTTC
CDR3: CASGSGQPNTKAF
V: TRBV7-2
D: -
J: TRBJ2-6
size: -

DNA: TGTGCCACCAGCGTTCATTCCAGGGAAGGGTCCTACAATGAGCAGTTCTTC
CDR3: CATSVHSREGSYNEQFF
V: TRBV9
D: -
J: TRBJ2-1
size: -

DNA: TGCGCCAGCAGCTTACCGTCGAGCTCCTACGAGCAGTACTTC
CDR3: CASSLPSSSYEQYF
V: TRBV5-1
D: -
J: TRBJ2-7
size: -

DNA: TGTGCCAGCAGGGGGGGGGGGGAGGAAAAGCCCCAGCATTTT
CDR3: CASRGGGEEKPQHF
V: TRBV25-1
D: -
J: TRBJ1-5
size: many

DNA: TGTGCCAGCAGCTTAATGGCCGGGCTAGCCAAAAACATTCAGTACTTC
CDR3: CASSLMAGLAKNIQYF
V: TRBV7-9
D: -
J: TRBJ2-4
size: few

DNA: TGCGCCAGCAGCTTGGAGGGCCCCGGGGGAGATACGCAGTTCTTC
CDR3: CASSLEGPGGDTQFF
V: TRBV5-1
D: -
J: TRBJ2-1
size: -

DNA: TGCAGTGCTTCCCTACCCGAGACAGGGCAGTACTTC
CDR3: CSASLPETGQYF
V: TRBV20-1
D: -
J: TRBJ2-7
size: -

DNA: TGTGCCAGCGGGGGACTGCTCTCCACAGATACGCAGTATTTT
CDR3: CASGGLLSTDTQYF
V: TRBV7-3
D: -
J: TRBJ2-3
size: many

DNA: TGTGCCAGCAGCGAGGAGTGGGATAGCGAGCAGTACTTC
CDR3: CASSEEWDSEQYF
V: TRBV2
D: -
J: TRBJ2-7
size: -

DNA: -
CDR3: CASSVAGGNEQFYF
V: TRBV9
D: -
J: TRBJ1-5
size: once

DNA: TGCGCCAGCAGCAGAGGGGAGGGTATTGATAATTCACCCCTCCACTTT
CDR3: CASSRGEGIDNSPLHF
V: TRBV4-1
D: -
J: TRBJ1-6
size: many

DNA: TGCAGTGCTGGTGGGCCAGCCTACGAGCAGTACTTC
CDR3: CSAGGPAYEQYF
V: TRBV20-1
D: -
J: TRBJ2-7
size: -

DNA: TGTGCCAGCAGCGTTGGGGTCGGCGGGGGGGACGCAGATACGCAGTATTTT
CDR3: CASSVGVGGGDADTQYF
V: TRBV7-3
D: TRBD2
J: TRBJ2-3
size: once